These 22 T cell receptor beta chains originate from one sample sequenced in a study of T cell responses to AZD1222 COVID-19 vaccine. Assay used: immunoSEQ multiplex PCR; TCRdb lists only in-frame clones, some missing. The data hold 100,000 to 130,000 clones, with around nine tenths observed a single time. Sequenced here: peripheral blood, sampled on day 0 of MenACWY control vaccination. These receptors all come from an adult in good health.

This clone has just a few counts. This chain joins TRBV29-1 and TRBJ2-5, with 8 bases aligning to TRBD1. This CDR3 is built from 13 residues. Germline values: CDR1 SQVTM, CDR2 ANQGSEA. Losses at the gene ends were 5 bases for V and 2 bases for J; bases not matched to a gene: 4. This CDR3 is CSVFWTGQETQYF. CDR3 nucleotides: TGCAGCGTTTTTTGGACAGGGCAAGAGACCCAGTACTTC. The variable domain in full, with the rest retrieved from reference TRBV29-1 and TRBJ2-5, is SAVISQKPSRDICQRGTSLTIQCQVDSQVTMMFWYRQQPGQSLTLIATANQGSEATYESGFVIDKFPISRPNLTFSTLTVSNMSPEDSSIYLCSVFWTGQETQYFGPGTRLLVL.

The CDR3 spells CASIPPGLDRGAGNYGYTF. Written as DNA, the CDR3 is TGTGCCAGCATTCCCCCGGGGCTCGACAGGGGTGCAGGGAACTATGGCTACACCTTC. V gene TRBV28 combines with J gene TRBJ1-2, with 8 bases identical to TRBD1. Germline V gene sequence: CDR1 MDHEN, CDR2 SYDVKM. The V segment lost 7 bases and the J segment 2 bases; nucleotides outside the gene matches: 21. This CDR3 spans 19 amino acids.

This clone was recorded only once. The J gene is TRBJ1-2, the V gene TRBV4-2; the D gene is possibly TRBD1 (6 bases). CDR1 and CDR2 from the germline V gene are LGHNA and YNFKEQ. V shed 0 bases and J shed 6 bases, with 17 bases lying between them. The CDR3 sequence is 16 residues long. In nucleotides, the CDR3 is TGTGCCAGCAGCCAAGATTCGGGGGGGCGAGGAAATGGCTACACCTTC. It codes for CASSQDSGGRGNGYTF.

V and J are TRBV4-1 and TRBJ2-2, with 7 positions matching TRBD1. With V trimmed by 0 bases and J by 5 bases, 12 bases remained unmatched. The length of the CDR3 is 18 residues. Looked up from germline, CDR1 is MGHRA and CDR2 is YSYEKL. This chain's CDR3 is CASSQDGPPGQHTGELFF. The CDR3 DNA follows: TGCGCCAGCAGCCAAGACGGGCCCCCGGGACAGCATACCGGGGAGCTGTTTTTT.

This chain uses TRBV19 with TRBJ2-7; D might be TRBD2 (6 bases). Germline V gives CDR1 LNHDA, CDR2 SQIVND (reference sequence). There are 16 residues in the CDR3. The V end lost 5 bases, the J end lost 7 bases, and 24 bases lay between the germline ends. CDR3 loop: CASSSRKAGPAWEQYF. The CDR3 nucleotides read TGTGCCAGTAGTTCACGAAAAGCGGGCCCGGCGTGGGAGCAGTACTTC.

The chain recombines TRBV5-8 with TRBJ2-7; 11 bases are a match to TRBD1. The V gene's germline CDR1 is SGHTS and CDR2 YDEGEE. V lost 4 bases to trimming and J lost 6 bases; unmatched junction nucleotides: 6. The CDR3 totals 14 residues. CDR3 protein: CASSLWTGGSEQYF. The CDR3 region has the DNA TGTGCCAGCAGCCTCTGGACAGGGGGCAGCGAGCAGTACTTC.

This rearrangement joins TRBV28 to TRBJ1-2, with 10 bases aligning to TRBD1. Germline V gives CDR1 MDHEN, CDR2 SYDVKM. The CDR3 runs 13 residues. V lost 5 bases to trimming and J lost 8 bases; unmatched junction nucleotides: 5. DNA for the CDR3: TGTGCCAGCAGTCGGACAGGGGGATCGGGCTACACCTTC. Residues: CASSRTGGSGYTF.

This chain joins TRBV19 and TRBJ2-1, with D possibly matching TRBD2 (6 bases). V was trimmed by 5 bases and J by 7 bases, leaving 15 bases between them. CDR1 and CDR2 (germline): LNHDA, SQIVND (reference sequence). This CDR3 contains 14 residues. DNA for the CDR3: TGTGCCAGTAGTCGAGAAAGAGGGAGGAATGAGCAGTTCTTC. Its translation is CASSRERGRNEQFF. Variable domain in full (rest from reference TRBV19 and TRBJ2-1): DGGITQSPKYLFRKEGQNVTLSCEQNLNHDAMYWYRQDPGQGLRLIYYSQIVNDFQKGDIAEGYSVSREKKESFPLTVTSAQKNPTAFYLCASSRERGRNEQFFGPGTRLTVL.

This chain joins TRBV7-9 and TRBJ2-7; tentatively, D is TRBD2 (6 bases). Germline V gene sequence: CDR1 SEHNR, CDR2 FQNEAQ (reference sequence). V was cut by 3 bases and J by 5 bases, with 14 bases left in between. CDR3 size: 14 residues. Here the CDR3 DNA reads TGTGCCAGCAGCTTCCTTTCGGGGGTCAACGAGCAGTACTTC. Translating gives CASSFLSGVNEQYF.

This chain joins TRBV9 and TRBJ2-3; no firm D call. Germline CDR1 reads SGDLS; CDR2 reads YYNGEE. Trimming left V 0 bases short and J 2 bases short, with 10 bases between. There are 15 residues in the CDR3. CDR3 in DNA: TGTGCCAGCAGCGTAGAGGAGTCCTCCACAGATACGCAGTATTTT. This translates into CASSVEESSTDTQYF.

The chain employs TRBV27 and TRBJ1-2, with D perhaps TRBD1 (5 bases). The germline V gene encodes CDR1 MNHEY and CDR2 SMNVEV (reference sequence). V lost 5 bases, J lost 4 bases, and 17 bases lay in between. The CDR3 is 15 amino acids. The chain's CDR3 is CASSQSPQRGYGYTF. The CDR3 DNA is TGTGCCAGCAGTCAAAGCCCCCAGAGGGGCTATGGCTACACCTTC.

The chain joins TRBV5-1 to TRBJ1-3; no reliable D call. The CDR3 covers 13 residues. The germline V gene encodes CDR1 SGHRS and CDR2 YFSETQ. With 0 bases removed from V and 4 bases from J, the gap between germline ends came to 5 bases. CDR3 amino acids: CASSLAGGNTIYF. CDR3 nucleotide sequence: TGCGCCAGCAGCTTGGCCGGAGGAAACACCATATATTTT.

V is TRBV18 and J is TRBJ1-4; D might be TRBD1 (5 bases). The CDR3 covers 18 residues. The V and J ends lost 2 bases and 0 bases respectively, with 16 bases between them. CDR1 is KGHSH, CDR2 LQKENI, per germline. The CDR3 nucleotides read TGTGCCAGCTCACCAGGGGACGGGACGATTGCAACTAATGAAAAACTGTTTTTT. This sequence encodes CASSPGDGTIATNEKLFF.

The CDR3 is CASSFTLAGGRNEQFF. The CDR3 DNA sequence: TGTGCCAGCAGCTTTACCCTAGCGGGGGGGCGGAATGAGCAGTTCTTC. The chain uses TRBV11-2 and TRBJ2-1; TRBD2 matches 12 bases. Unmatched junction bases numbered 7, after V lost 3 bases and J lost 7 bases. The length of the CDR3 is 16 residues. CDR1 SGHAT and CDR2 FQNNGV come from the germline V gene.

The gene calls are TRBV27 and TRBJ1-1, with D perhaps matching TRBD1 (5 bases). V was trimmed by 0 bases and J by 2 bases, leaving 13 bases between them. The CDR3 consists of 16 residues. Germline lookup yields CDR1 MNHEY and CDR2 SMNVEV (reference sequence). CDR3 residues: CASSLSWGWKNTEAFF. The DNA for the CDR3 is TGTGCCAGCAGTTTATCCTGGGGGTGGAAAAACACTGAAGCTTTCTTT.

In this sample, this clone turned up a few times. CDR3 protein: CASSIRGVGEQYF. The DNA for the CDR3 is TGTGCCAGTAGTATACGCGGGGTCGGGGAGCAGTACTTC. The chain is built from TRBV19 and TRBJ2-7; tentative D call: TRBD2 (6 bases). The CDR3 totals 13 residues. The ends were cut back, 2 bases at V and 7 bases at J, with 12 bases in the middle. Germline V gene data show CDR1 as LNHDA and CDR2 as SQIVND (reference sequence).

The V and J genes are TRBV9 and TRBJ1-5; maybe TRBD1 (5 bases). The CDR3 consists of 16 residues. V was pared by 2 bases and J by 2 bases, with 14 bases between. Germline V gene sequence: CDR1 SGDLS, CDR2 YYNGEE. The CDR3 region is CASSVGPQVGNQPQHF. The DNA of the CDR3 is TGTGCCAGCAGCGTTGGTCCACAGGTAGGCAATCAGCCCCAGCATTTT.

V and J are TRBV24-1 and TRBJ1-5; D call uncertain. The germline CDR1 and CDR2 sequences are KGHDR and SFDVKD. This CDR3 has 14 amino acids. V was pared by 2 bases and J by 5 bases, with 9 bases between. The CDR3: CATSDYGADQPQHF. The CDR3 DNA follows: TGTGCCACCAGTGATTATGGAGCGGATCAGCCCCAGCATTTT.

This clone was picked up one time. CDR3 region: CASSLKGDSYNEQFF. CDR3 coding DNA: TGTGCCAGCAGCCTTAAAGGGGACTCCTACAATGAGCAGTTCTTC. The rearrangement uses TRBV9 and TRBJ2-1; D is perhaps TRBD1 (5 bases). From germline, CDR1 is SGDLS and CDR2 YYNGEE. V was shortened by 4 bases and J by 0 bases, with 11 bases between the two germline ends. This CDR3 has 15 residues.

The chain employs TRBV30 and TRBJ2-2; 8 bases agree with TRBD1. V dropped 1 base and J dropped 4; count of bases not matched to a gene: 8. Germline values: CDR1 GTSNPN, CDR2 SVGIG (reference sequence). The CDR3 runs to 16 residues. The CDR3 sequence: CAWSGETGVSTGELFF. The CDR3 DNA is TGTGCCTGGAGTGGGGAGACAGGGGTTTCCACCGGGGAGCTGTTTTTT.

This clone was seen just once. J is TRBJ1-2 and V is TRBV5-1; D is perhaps TRBD1 (6 bases). The CDR3 has 13 amino acids. Germline V CDR1 and CDR2: SGHRS, YFSETQ. V lost 1 base and J lost 2, with 6 bases in between. The CDR3 DNA reads TGCGCCAGCAGCTTGCAGGGGAACTATGGCTACACCTTC. This translates into CASSLQGNYGYTF.

CDR3 amino acids: CASSPPSIGTEAFF. CDR3 sequence (DNA): TGTGCCAGCTCACCACCGAGTATCGGCACTGAAGCTTTCTTT. The genes are TRBV18 and TRBJ1-1; D is uncertain. CDR1 is KGHSH and CDR2 is LQKENI in the germline V gene. V was pared by 0 bases and J by 4 bases, with 9 bases between. CDR3 size: 14 residues.